Shown below are 11 T cell receptor beta chains from a single sample sequenced in a study of T cell repertoires in cytomegalovirus infection. TCRdb re-derived calls from the reads in MiXCR, one entry per CDR3 protein. Altogether about 250,000 distinct CDR3 sequences are present, around 12% being singletons, with the ten largest covering 1.5% to 2%. The specimen was PBMCs. Receptors were obtained from a human donor in good health (CMV status not recorded). Some clones in this sample may be carry-over from other donors' samples.

V is TRBV19 and J is TRBJ1-6; D is unclear. In germline, CDR1 is LNHDA, CDR2 SQIVND (reference sequence). This CDR3 contains 14 residues. V was pared by 2 bases and J by 6 bases, with 8 bases between. CDR3 in amino acids: CASSIREGNSPLHF. CDR3 bases: TGTGCCAGTAGTATAAGGGAGGGTAATTCACCCCTCCACTTT.

This clonotype was counted many times. The rearrangement joins TRBV7-2 to TRBJ1-3; tentative D call: TRBD1 (6 bases). Per the germline V gene, CDR1 is SGHTA and CDR2 is FQGNSA. This CDR3 is 15 amino acids long. Trimming left V 2 bases short and J 4 bases short, with 12 bases between. As DNA, the CDR3 is TGTGCCAGCAGCTTATTGACAGGCAGAGGAAACACCATATATTTT. This translates into CASSLLTGRGNTIYF.

This clonotype was picked up many times. V usage is TRBV20-1 and J usage is TRBJ2-4; 8 bases match TRBD2. CDR3 length: 13 residues. V trimming: 3 bases; J trimming: 5 bases; junction bases outside the gene matches: 3. Germline loops: CDR1 DFQATT, CDR2 SNEGSKA (reference sequence). CDR3 in DNA: TGCAGTGCTAGCCGCGGGAGGCAAAACATTCAGTACTTC. It codes for CSASRGRQNIQYF.

V gene TRBV5-5 combines with J gene TRBJ2-7; 12 bases are a match to TRBD2. The V gene's germline CDR1 is SGHKS and CDR2 YYEKEE (reference sequence). This CDR3 has 17 amino acids. The V gene end was trimmed by 1 base and the J gene end by 4 bases; junction bases not matched to a gene: 9. This CDR3 is CASSLLLAGGGGYEQYF. CDR3 nucleotide sequence: TGTGCCAGCAGCTTGTTACTAGCGGGGGGTGGTGGTTACGAGCAGTACTTC. Full variable domain (rest looked up from reference TRBV5-5 and TRBJ2-7): DAGVTQSPTHLIKTRGQQVTLRCSPISGHKSVSWYQQVLGQGPQFIFQYYEKEERGRGNFPDRFSARQFPNYSSELNVNALLLGDSALYLCASSLLLAGGGGYEQYFGPGTRLTVT.

This clonotype was detected many times. The chain links TRBV28 to TRBJ2-1; 10 bases align to TRBD1. V dropped 6 bases and J dropped 9; count of bases not matched to a gene: 14. The CDR3 is 16 amino acids. The V gene's germline CDR1 is MDHEN and CDR2 SYDVKM. In DNA form, the CDR3 reads TGTGCCAGCAGGACCGATACGGGACAGGGGACAGGTGAGCAGTTCTTC. Its protein is CASRTDTGQGTGEQFF.

This clonotype appeared once. With a much larger clone just one base away, this may be a read error. V is TRBV7-3 and J is TRBJ2-5; TRBD1 aligns across 9 bases. CDR3 length equals 15 residues. Per the germline V gene, CDR1 is SGHTA and CDR2 is FQGTGA. In nucleotides, the CDR3 is TGTGCCAGCAGCCCCGGGACAGGGAAGATAGAGACCCAGCACTTC. It encodes CASSPGTGKIETQHF. The full variable domain, with the rest looked up from reference TRBV7-3 and TRBJ2-5, is GAGVSQTPSNKVTEKGKYVELRCDPISGHTALYWYRQSLGQGPEFLIYFQGTGAADDSGLPNDRFFAVRPEGSVSTLKIQRTERGDSAVYLCASSPGTGKIETQHFGPGTRLLVL.

The chain employs TRBV14 and TRBJ2-3, with D perhaps TRBD1 (5 bases). CDR1 and CDR2 from the germline V gene are SGHDN and FVKESK. The CDR3 consists of 16 residues. Trimming took off 0 bases at V and 7 bases at J, with 17 bases between the two ends. CDR3 region: CASSQDRGRAWNTQYF. CDR3 coding DNA: TGTGCCAGCAGCCAAGATCGAGGCAGGGCCTGGAATACGCAGTATTTT.

This clonotype occurred many times. V gene TRBV19 combines with J gene TRBJ1-1; D remains unclear. Per the germline V gene, CDR1 is LNHDA and CDR2 is SQIVND (reference sequence). This CDR3 has 15 residues. Trimming took 4 bases from V and 0 from J, leaving 12 bases between them. The CDR3 reads CASSTSAGMNTEAFF. In DNA, the CDR3 is TGTGCCAGTAGTACCTCGGCGGGAATGAACACTGAAGCTTTCTTT.

This clonotype was recorded many times. J is TRBJ1-2 and V is TRBV7-2; TRBD1 matches at 8 bases. The germline gives CDR1 SGHTA, CDR2 FQGNSA. The trim removed 1 base at V and 8 bases at J, leaving 6 bases unmatched. The CDR3 has 14 amino acids. CDR3 region: CASSLVQGAVGYTF. In DNA, the CDR3 is TGTGCCAGCAGCTTAGTCCAGGGGGCGGTAGGCTACACCTTC.

This clonotype has just a few counts. The chain is built from TRBV29-1 and TRBJ1-1; D possibly corresponds to TRBD1 (5 bases). CDR1 and CDR2 (germline): SQVTM, ANQGSEA. The V gene lost 8 bases and the J gene lost 1 base, with 14 bases spanning the gap. This CDR3 comprises 13 residues. The CDR3 coding sequence is TGCAGCACACGATCCGGGGGGAACACTGAAGCTTTCTTT. Protein sequence: CSTRSGGNTEAFF.

This clonotype was detected a few times. CDR3 coding DNA: TGTGCCAGCAGTTACTCGGGGGGTGGAGGCACAGATACGCAGTATTTT. This translates into CASSYSGGGGTDTQYF. This chain uses TRBV6-6 with TRBJ2-3, with a weak D call TRBD2 (6 bases). Germline V gene sequence: CDR1 MNHNY, CDR2 SVGAGI (reference sequence). CDR3 length: 16 amino acids. Trimming took off 0 bases at V and 1 base at J, with 11 bases between the two ends.